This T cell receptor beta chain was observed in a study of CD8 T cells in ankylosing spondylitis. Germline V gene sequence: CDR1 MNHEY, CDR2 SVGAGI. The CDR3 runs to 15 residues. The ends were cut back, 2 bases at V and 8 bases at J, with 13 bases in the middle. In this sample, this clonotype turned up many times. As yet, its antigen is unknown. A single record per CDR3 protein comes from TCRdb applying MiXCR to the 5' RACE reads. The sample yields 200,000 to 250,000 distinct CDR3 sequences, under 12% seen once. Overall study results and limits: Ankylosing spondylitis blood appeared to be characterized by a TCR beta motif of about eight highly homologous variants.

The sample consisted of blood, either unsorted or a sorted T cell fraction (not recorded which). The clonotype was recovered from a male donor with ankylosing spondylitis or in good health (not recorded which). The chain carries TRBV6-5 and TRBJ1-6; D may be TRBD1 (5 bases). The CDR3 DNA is TGTGCCAGCAGTTACCCGCCAGGGAAGGATTCACCCCTCCACTTT. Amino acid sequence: CASSYPPGKDSPLHF.